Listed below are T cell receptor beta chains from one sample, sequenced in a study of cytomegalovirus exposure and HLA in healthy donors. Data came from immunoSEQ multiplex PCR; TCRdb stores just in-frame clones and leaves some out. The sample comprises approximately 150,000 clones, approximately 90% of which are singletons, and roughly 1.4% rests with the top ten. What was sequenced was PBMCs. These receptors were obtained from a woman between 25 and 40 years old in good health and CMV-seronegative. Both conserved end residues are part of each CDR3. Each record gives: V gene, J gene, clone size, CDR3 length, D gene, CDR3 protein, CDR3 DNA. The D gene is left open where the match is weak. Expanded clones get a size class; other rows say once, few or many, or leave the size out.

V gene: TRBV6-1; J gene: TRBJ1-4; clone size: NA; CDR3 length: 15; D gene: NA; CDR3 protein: CASSEAGRSSEKLFF; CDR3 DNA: TGTGCCAGCAGTGAAGCGGGCAGGTCCTCCGAAAAACTGTTTTTT
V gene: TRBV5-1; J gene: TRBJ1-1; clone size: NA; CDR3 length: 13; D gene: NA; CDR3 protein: CASSSGVNTEAFF; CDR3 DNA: TGCGCCAGCAGCTCCGGGGTAAACACTGAAGCTTTCTTT
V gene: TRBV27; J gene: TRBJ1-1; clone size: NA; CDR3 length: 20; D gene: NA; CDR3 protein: CASSLFGGRRSGSMNTEAFF; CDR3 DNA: TGTGCCAGCAGTTTATTCGGGGGGCGTAGGTCGGGCTCCATGAACACTGAAGCTTTCTTT
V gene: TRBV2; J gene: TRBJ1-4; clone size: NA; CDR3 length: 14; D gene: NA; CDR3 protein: CASRSKGEREKLFF; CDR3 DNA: TGTGCCAGCAGATCTAAAGGGGAAAGGGAAAAACTGTTTTTT
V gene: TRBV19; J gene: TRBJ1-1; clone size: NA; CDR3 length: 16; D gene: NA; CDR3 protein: CASSMEIKGVNTEAFF; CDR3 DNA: TGTGCCAGTAGTATGGAGATAAAAGGGGTGAACACTGAAGCTTTCTTT
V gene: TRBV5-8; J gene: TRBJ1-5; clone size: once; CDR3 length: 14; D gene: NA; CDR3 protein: CASSWTDSNQPQHF; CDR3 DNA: TGTGCCAGCAGCTGGACAGATAGCAATCAGCCCCAGCATTTT
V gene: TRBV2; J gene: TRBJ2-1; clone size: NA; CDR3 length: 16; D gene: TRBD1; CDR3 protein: CASSRPGTGAYNEQFF; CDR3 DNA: TGTGCCAGCAGCCGACCCGGGACAGGGGCTTACAATGAGCAGTTCTTC
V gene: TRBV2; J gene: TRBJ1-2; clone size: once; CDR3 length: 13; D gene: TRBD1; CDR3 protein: CASRKDREDGYTF; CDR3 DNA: TGTGCCAGCAGAAAAGACAGGGAGGATGGCTACACCTTC
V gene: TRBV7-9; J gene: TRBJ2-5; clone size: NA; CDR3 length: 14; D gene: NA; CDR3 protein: CASSLGAGQETQYF; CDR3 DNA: TGTGCCAGCAGCTTAGGAGCGGGCCAAGAGACCCAGTACTTC
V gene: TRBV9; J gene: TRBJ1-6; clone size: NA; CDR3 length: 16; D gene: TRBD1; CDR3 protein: CASSVGQGAQPSPLHF; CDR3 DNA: TGTGCCAGCAGCGTAGGGCAGGGGGCGCAACCTTCACCCCTCCACTTT
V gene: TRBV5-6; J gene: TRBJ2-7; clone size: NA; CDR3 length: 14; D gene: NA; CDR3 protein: CASSLGTQIYEQYF; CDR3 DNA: TGTGCCAGCAGCTTGGGGACACAAATTTACGAGCAGTACTTC
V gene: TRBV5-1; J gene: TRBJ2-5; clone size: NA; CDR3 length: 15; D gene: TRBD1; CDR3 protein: CASSYGQELKETQYF; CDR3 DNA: TGCGCCAGCAGCTATGGACAGGAACTTAAAGAGACCCAGTACTTC
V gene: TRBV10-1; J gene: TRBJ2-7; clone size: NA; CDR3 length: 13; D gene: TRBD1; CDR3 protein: CASRAGTGGMQYF; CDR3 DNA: TGCGCCAGCAGAGCCGGGACAGGAGGGATGCAGTACTTC
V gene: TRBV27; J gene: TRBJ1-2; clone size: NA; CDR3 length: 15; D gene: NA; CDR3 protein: CASRGQGVTNYGYTF; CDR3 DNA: TGTGCCAGCCGTGGTCAAGGGGTCACCAACTATGGCTACACCTTC
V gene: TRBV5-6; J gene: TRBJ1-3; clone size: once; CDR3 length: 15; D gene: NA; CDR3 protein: CASSLQGMGGNTIYF; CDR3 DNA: TGTGCCAGCAGCTTGCAGGGGATGGGTGGAAACACCATATATTTT
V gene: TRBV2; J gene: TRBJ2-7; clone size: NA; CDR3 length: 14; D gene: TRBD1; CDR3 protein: CASRMDRASYEQYF; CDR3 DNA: TGTGCCAGCAGGATGGACAGGGCGTCCTACGAGCAGTACTTC
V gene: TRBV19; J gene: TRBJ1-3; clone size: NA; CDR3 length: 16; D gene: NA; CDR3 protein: CASSIVSTGFGNTIYF; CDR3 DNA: TGTGCCAGTAGTATAGTCTCGACAGGATTTGGAAACACCATATATTTT
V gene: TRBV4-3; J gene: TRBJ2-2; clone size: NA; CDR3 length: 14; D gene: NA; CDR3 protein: CASSQAGSGGELFF; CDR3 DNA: TGCGCCAGCAGCCAAGCAGGGTCCGGCGGGGAGCTGTTTTTT
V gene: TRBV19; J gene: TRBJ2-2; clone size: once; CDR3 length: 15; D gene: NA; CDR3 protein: CASSIGRKHTGELFF; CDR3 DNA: TGTGCCAGTAGTATAGGGAGGAAACACACCGGGGAGCTGTTTTTT
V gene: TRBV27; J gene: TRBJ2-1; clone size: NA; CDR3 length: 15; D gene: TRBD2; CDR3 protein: CASSFIAGAYNEQFF; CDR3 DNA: TGTGCCAGCAGTTTTATAGCGGGGGCGTACAATGAGCAGTTCTTC
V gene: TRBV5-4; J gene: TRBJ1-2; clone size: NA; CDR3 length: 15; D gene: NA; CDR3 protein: CASSLSPGDYYGYTF; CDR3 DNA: TGTGCCAGCAGCTTAAGTCCCGGGGATTACTATGGCTACACCTTC